This T cell receptor beta chain is drawn from a study of T cell responses to AZD1222 COVID-19 vaccine (dated by TCRdb to about 2021). Background for the entire study: AZD1222 recipients with second doses at about 4 weeks or about 12 weeks were pooled, because spike-specific TCR depth and breadth did not differ between schedules. A total of 230 to 250 trial participants underwent TCR sequencing, of whom some 210 received two doses of AZD1222 and about 26 received two doses of the MenACWY control vaccine. Enrollment into the trials was organized by age into subgroups of 18-55, 56-69 and 70-plus years, and those subgroups contained around 150, 28 and 57 TCR-sequenced participants, respectively. The study at large found these results: In the small 56-69-year group, the increase in depth fell short of significance, most likely because of low power. Conclusions about previously exposed vaccinees are limited because only six or seven AZD1222 recipients were SARS-CoV-2 seropositive at baseline. Participants were mostly white British and included more females than males, and it was suggested by the authors that clonal diversity may have been underestimated. Spike-specific TCR breadth and depth rose significantly after two AZD1222 doses compared with day 0 and with MenACWY recipients. Reportedly, almost half of the unique spike-specific TCRs recognized epitopes lying outside the regions that are mutated in the B.1.351 and B.1.1.7 variants. CD4 TCRs associated with the vaccine covered the entire spike protein, and the dominant responses were in regions 160-218 and 743-854. No day 14 peak-response samples were available, so repertoires were characterized only after the peak T cell response.

In regard to this clone: Its target antigen remains unknown. Base qualities are missing; no much larger clone stands one base away.

The CDR3 regions of human TCRbeta chains were subjected to immunosequencing. The study's processing was this. TCRs in the repertoires were compared against a reference library of SARS-CoV-2-specific TCRs that had been generated with the MIRA antigen-specificity platform. Breadth was defined as the fraction of unique TCRs that were SARS-CoV-2-associated, and depth was defined as the fraction of total T cells that were SARS-CoV-2-associated. Using the MIRA data, each spike-specific TCR was assigned both to the spike region to which the TCR was reactive and to a CD4 or CD8 class. Log10-transformed breadth and depth values were compared by one-way ANOVA with Sidak's multiple comparisons tests. What TCRdb holds here is the immuneACCESS table cut down to in-frame rearrangements. Part of the clones is not present; checked against another copy, under half of the missing clones reflect an unresolved V gene, and the others are unexplained. V and J calls and clone size follow that table, whereas D and trimming were derived from the DNA. Counted in this sample were 100,000 or so clones; about nine tenths of them appeared once. The top ten clonotypes cover approximately 1.7% of the sample.

Per the publication, the time point label means: baseline before first vaccination. Vaccinee samples came from UK trials COV001 and COV002, including a single-blind randomized controlled phase 2/3 trial of AZD1222 (ChAdOx1 nCoV-19) in healthy adults. Trial participant PBMC samples were collected at day 0 and day 28 after the second dose for TCRbeta chain sequencing. The germline V gene specifies SGHAT as CDR1 and FQNNGV as CDR2. Taken from cysteine to phenylalanine, the CDR3 has 18 residues. The read is trimmed to its CDR3 DNA, 54 bases read in frame from base 1. V is pruned by 4 bases and J by 9 bases, leaving 18 bases of the junction without a gene match.

This sample comprised peripheral blood, obtained on day 0 of AZD1222 vaccination. The receptor chain draws on TRBV11-2 and TRBJ2-5; the central 12 bases match TRBD2. This TCR came from an adult in good health. The DNA sequence reads TGTGCCAGCAGCTCTAGTGGGGCACTAGCGGGAGGACCCGGATCCCAGTACTTC. It translates as CASSSSGALAGGPGSQYF.